The rows below give T cell receptor beta chains drawn from one sample of a study of patients and donors after allogeneic stem cell transplantation. Each CDR3 protein gets one entry after TCRdb re-called the RT-PCR reads with MiXCR. The sample shows 800,000 to 1,000,000 distinct CDR3 sequences, roughly 18% of them seen only once. The source material was blood, either unsorted or a sorted T cell fraction (not recorded which). These receptors were taken from a human donor who was either an allogeneic HSCT recipient or a stem cell or donor lymphocyte infusion donor (not recorded which). It is not recorded whose cells these are; they may come from a transplant donor. Both conserved end residues are part of each CDR3. The D gene is left open where the match is weak. The size of a clone is reported for some rows only, either as once, few or many, or as a class for expanded clones.

d_gene,abundance,j_gene,v_gene,CDR3aa,CDR3nt
TRBD2,NA,TRBJ2-1,TRBV4-1,CASSQVGAGGDEQFF,TGCGCCAGCAGCCAAGTTGGTGCGGGAGGGGATGAGCAGTTCTTC
TRBD2,NA,TRBJ2-3,TRBV5-1,CASSSRTSGRVDTQYF,TGCGCCAGCAGCTCCCGGACTAGCGGGAGGGTTGATACGCAGTATTTT
TRBD2,few,TRBJ2-7,TRBV10-3,CAIRPGLAFSYEQYF,TGTGCCATCAGACCGGGACTAGCGTTCTCCTACGAGCAGTACTTC
NA,NA,TRBJ1-2,TRBV6-2/TRBV6-3,CASSDPRDRINYGYTF,TGTGCCAGCAGTGACCCTCGGGACCGAATTAACTATGGCTACACCTTC
TRBD2,few,TRBJ2-3,TRBV6-5,CASSYVAGGGDTQYF,TGTGCCAGCAGTTACGTAGCGGGAGGGGGAGATACGCAGTATTTT
TRBD2,NA,TRBJ2-1,TRBV11-2,CASSPRLAGGPGGAEQFF,TGTGCCAGCAGCCCCCGACTAGCGGGGGGCCCGGGGGGCGCTGAGCAGTTCTTC
NA,few,TRBJ1-6,TRBV21-1,CASTARLDSPLHF,TGTGCCAGCACCGCCCGGTTGGATTCACCCCTCCACTTT
NA,few,TRBJ1-1,TRBV27,CASRLERNTEAFF,TGTGCCAGCAGATTAGAGCGGAACACTGAAGCTTTCTTT
NA,NA,TRBJ2-7,TRBV5-1,CASSLANSFRDEAYEQYF,TGCGCCAGCAGCTTGGCCAACTCCTTTCGGGACGAAGCCTACGAGCAGTACTTC
TRBD2,NA,TRBJ2-1,TRBV9,CASSATSGHYNEQFF,TGTGCCAGCAGCGCGACTAGCGGGCACTACAATGAGCAGTTCTTC
TRBD2,NA,TRBJ2-1,TRBV6-1,CASSPLAAAHNEQFF,TGTGCCAGCAGTCCTCTAGCGGCGGCACACAATGAGCAGTTCTTC
TRBD2,NA,TRBJ2-7,TRBV11-2,CASSLSGGVGEQYF,TGTGCCAGCAGCTTATCTGGGGGGGTGGGCGAGCAGTACTTC
NA,NA,TRBJ1-3,TRBV5-1,CASSSAAGNTIYF,TGCGCCAGCAGCAGTGCCGCCGGAAACACCATATATTTT
TRBD1,few,TRBJ2-1,TRBV5-6,CASSSGQLEEQFF,TGTGCCAGCAGCTCGGGACAGCTGGAGGAGCAGTTCTTC
NA,few,TRBJ2-1,TRBV30,CAWSGLAHNEQFF,TGTGCCTGGAGTGGGCTAGCGCACAATGAGCAGTTCTTC